This is a list of T cell receptor beta chains from one sample in a study of PD-1 blockade in classical Hodgkin lymphoma. The data were produced by immunoSEQ multiplex PCR, yet TCRdb's version contains in-frame clones alone and is incomplete. This sample has tens of thousands of clones, with roughly 80% found just once. Here the sequenced sample was peripheral blood mononuclear cells (PBMCs), taken before the fourth cycle of nivolumab. The source of these receptors is a human donor with classical Hodgkin lymphoma. The CDR3 runs from the conserved cysteine through the conserved F or W. Each record gives: J gene, clone size, D gene, V gene, CDR3 DNA, CDR3 protein. The D gene is left open where the match is weak. Size is stated for part of the rows, as once, few or many counts, or as a class when the clone is expanded.

j_call: TRBJ2-1; clone_size: -; d_call: TRBD2; v_call: TRBV5-4; cdr3_nt: TGTGCCAGCAGCGGCGGACTAGCGGGGGACAATGAGCAGTTCTTC; cdr3_aa: CASSGGLAGDNEQFF
j_call: TRBJ2-3; clone_size: few; d_call: -; v_call: TRBV12-5; cdr3_nt: TGTGCTAGTGGTTCGAGGGGCTCAGATACGCAGTATTTT; cdr3_aa: CASGSRGSDTQYF
j_call: TRBJ1-3; clone_size: -; d_call: -; v_call: TRBV27; cdr3_nt: TGTGCCAGCAGTTCCCGGGCCTCTGGAAACACCATATATTTT; cdr3_aa: CASSSRASGNTIYF
j_call: TRBJ1-2; clone_size: -; d_call: -; v_call: TRBV4-3; cdr3_nt: TGCGCCAGCAGCCAAGATGGCGGGACTCTCGGTGGCTATGGCTACACCTTC; cdr3_aa: CASSQDGGTLGGYGYTF
j_call: TRBJ1-2; clone_size: -; d_call: -; v_call: TRBV5-6; cdr3_nt: TGTGCCAGCAGGCCACAGAGGACCTATGGCTACACCTTC; cdr3_aa: CASRPQRTYGYTF
j_call: TRBJ1-5; clone_size: -; d_call: -; v_call: TRBV7-8; cdr3_nt: TGTGCCAGCAGCTTATTAGAAGGGAGCAATCAGCCCCAGCATTTT; cdr3_aa: CASSLLEGSNQPQHF
j_call: TRBJ2-2; clone_size: few; d_call: -; v_call: TRBV6-5; cdr3_nt: TGTGCCAGCCTGCGGGGTCGGGAGCTGTTTTTT; cdr3_aa: CASLRGRELFF
j_call: TRBJ2-1; clone_size: -; d_call: TRBD2; v_call: TRBV5-4; cdr3_nt: TGTGCCAGCAGCCCGACTAGCGGGGAGGGGAATGAGCAGTTCTTC; cdr3_aa: CASSPTSGEGNEQFF
j_call: TRBJ2-4; clone_size: -; d_call: -; v_call: TRBV7-2; cdr3_nt: TGTGCCAGCAGCTCCCGAAGGGGGGAGGCCAAAAACATTCAGTACTTC; cdr3_aa: CASSSRRGEAKNIQYF
j_call: TRBJ2-7; clone_size: -; d_call: -; v_call: TRBV27; cdr3_nt: TGTGCCAGCAGTCCCTCGGCGGCCCCAGGACACGAGCAGTACTTC; cdr3_aa: CASSPSAAPGHEQYF
j_call: TRBJ2-1; clone_size: -; d_call: -; v_call: TRBV11-3; cdr3_nt: TGTGCCAGCAGCTTTAAGCGCCTCTCCTACAATGAGCAGTTCTTC; cdr3_aa: CASSFKRLSYNEQFF
j_call: TRBJ1-1; clone_size: -; d_call: -; v_call: TRBV28; cdr3_nt: TGTGCCAGCATAGGGCAGCCAATGAACACTGAAGCTTTCTTT; cdr3_aa: CASIGQPMNTEAFF
j_call: TRBJ2-3; clone_size: -; d_call: -; v_call: TRBV5-8; cdr3_nt: TGTGCCAGCAGCTCATACAGGTCCACAGATACGCAGTATTTT; cdr3_aa: CASSSYRSTDTQYF
j_call: TRBJ1-1; clone_size: medium-sized; d_call: -; v_call: TRBV5-1; cdr3_nt: TGCGCCAGCAGCTTGGAACTCGCAACTGAAGCTTTCTTT; cdr3_aa: CASSLELATEAFF
j_call: TRBJ2-3; clone_size: few; d_call: TRBD1; v_call: TRBV18; cdr3_nt: TGTGCCAGCTCACCAGTTGGACAGGGCTCAGATACGCAGTATTTT; cdr3_aa: CASSPVGQGSDTQYF
j_call: TRBJ2-2; clone_size: -; d_call: TRBD2; v_call: TRBV28; cdr3_nt: TGTGCCAGCAGCTCCGCAGCGGGAGGGCCGAACACCGGGGAGCTGTTTTTT; cdr3_aa: CASSSAAGGPNTGELFF
j_call: TRBJ2-5; clone_size: -; d_call: -; v_call: TRBV7-9; cdr3_nt: TGTGCCAGCAGCTTCCGCCAGGGGGAGACCCAGTACTTC; cdr3_aa: CASSFRQGETQYF